The 9 T cell receptor beta chains given below trace back to one sample, sequenced in a study of shared clonotypes between healthy human individuals. Clones were sequenced by immunoSEQ multiplex PCR, and TCRdb holds only the in-frame ones, with some missing. The sample holds 2 million to 2.5 million clones; 93% are singletons and the top ten take about 0.37%. The sequencing input was naive CD4+ T cells from PBMCs. The sample's subset: CD45RA+ positively selected. The receptors derive from a young man in good health. Some clones in this sample may be carry-over from other donors' samples.

The V gene is TRBV6-1, the J gene TRBJ2-6, with D tentatively TRBD1 or TRBD2 (5 bases each). This CDR3 has 14 amino acids. V was pared by 4 bases and J by 2 bases, with 6 bases between. Germline V gives CDR1 MNHNS, CDR2 SASEGT. The CDR3 sequence: CASSGGPGANVLTF. The CDR3 DNA follows: TGTGCCAGCAGTGGGGGACCTGGGGCCAACGTCCTGACTTTC.

The CDR3 is CASSLAPGKLSYTF. The CDR3 DNA is TGTGCCAGCAGCTTAGCGCCAGGGAAGCTTAGCTACACCTTC. The chain links TRBV7-9 to TRBJ1-2; a possible D gene is TRBD1 (5 bases). The germline V and J ends were trimmed by 0 bases and 9 bases, with 14 bases remaining between them. This CDR3 is 14 amino acids long. Germline CDR1 is SEHNR and CDR2 is FQNEAQ (reference sequence). The variable domain in full, with the rest retrieved from reference TRBV7-9 and TRBJ1-2, is DTGVSQNPRHKITKRGQNVTFRCDPISEHNRLYWYRQTLGQGPEFLTYFQNEAQLEKSRLLSDRFSAERPKGSFSTLEIQRTEQGDSAMYLCASSLAPGKLSYTFGSGTRLTVV.

This chain joins TRBV5-6 and TRBJ2-3; D remains ambiguous. The CDR3 has 12 residues. CDR1 and CDR2 (germline): SGHDT, YYEEEE. V gave up 5 bases and J gave up 4 bases, with 8 bases separating them. The CDR3 loop reads CASSSIPDTQYF. DNA of the CDR3: TGTGCCAGCAGTTCGATCCCAGATACGCAGTATTTT. The full variable domain, with the rest looked up from reference TRBV5-6 and TRBJ2-3, is DAGVTQSPTHLIKTRGQQVTLRCSPKSGHDTVSWYQQALGQGPQFIFQYYEEEERQRGNFPDRFSGHQFPNYSSELNVNALLLGDSALYLCASSSIPDTQYFGPGTRLTVL.

This clone was picked up one time. The chain employs TRBV7-8 and TRBJ2-5, with 7 bases fitting TRBD1. Per the germline V gene, CDR1 is SGHVS and CDR2 is FQNEAQ. Unmatched junction bases numbered 2, after V lost 5 bases and J lost 2 bases. The CDR3 extends over 13 amino acids. For the CDR3, the DNA is TGTGCCAGCAGCCGGGACAGACAAGAGACCCAGTACTTC. Translated, it gives CASSRDRQETQYF.

A few counts support this clone. This chain joins TRBV6-5 and TRBJ1-5, with D perhaps matching TRBD1 (6 bases). Trimming removed 8 bases from V and 3 bases from J, with 14 bases in between. CDR1 and CDR2 from the germline V gene are MNHEY and SVGAGI. The CDR3 extends over 14 amino acids. The CDR3 DNA is TGTGCCAGCGGGAGGGGGGGGCCCAATCAGCCCCAGCATTTT. Encoded protein: CASGRGGPNQPQHF.

The chain recombines TRBV5-1 with TRBJ2-3; D may be TRBD2 (5 bases). CDR3 length: 15 amino acids. V dropped 5 bases and J dropped 4 bases, with 17 bases sitting between them. In germline, CDR1 is SGHRS, CDR2 YFSETQ. The CDR3 here is CASRVLEKSADTQYF. The CDR3 DNA sequence: TGCGCCAGCAGGGTACTAGAAAAGAGCGCAGATACGCAGTATTTT.

This clone appeared a few times. The V call is TRBV11-3, the J call TRBJ2-1, with a tentative D call TRBD2 (6 bases). CDR3 length: 15 residues. CDR1 and CDR2 (germline): SGHNT, YENEEA. V lost 4 bases, J lost 2 bases, and 12 bases lay in between. The CDR3 DNA reads as TGTGCCAGCAGCTCGGGACTGACACCCTACAATGAGCAGTTCTTC. Residues: CASSSGLTPYNEQFF.

In its sample, this clone was seen once. V and J are TRBV6-1 and TRBJ1-5; D may be TRBD1 (5 bases). The CDR3 consists of 15 residues. The V gene lost 10 bases and the J gene lost 2 bases, with 18 bases spanning the gap. Germline V gene data show CDR1 as MNHNS and CDR2 as SASEGT. This CDR3 reads CATVMSVGGNQPQHF. DNA for the CDR3: TGTGCCACCGTGATGAGTGTGGGGGGCAATCAGCCCCAGCATTTT.

This rearrangement joins TRBV5-6 to TRBJ1-1; D possibly corresponds to TRBD1 (5 bases). The V gene's germline CDR1 is SGHDT and CDR2 YYEEEE. This CDR3 is built from 14 residues. The V end lost 4 bases, the J end lost 5 bases, and 15 bases lay between the germline ends. CDR3 in DNA: TGTGCCAGCAGCCTCAGAGGACGGGGGACTGAAGCTTTCTTT. It specifies CASSLRGRGTEAFF.